A selection of T cell receptor beta chains follows, all from one sample in a study of PD-L1 blockade in urothelial cancer. Generated by immunoSEQ multiplex PCR, the TCRdb table keeps only in-frame clones and is missing some. The sample lists 25,000 to 35,000 clones, roughly 83% occurring once. Sequenced here: PBMCs, sampled around atezolizumab (anti-PD-L1) treatment. All receptors derive from a man between 65 and 85 years old with urothelial cancer. Each CDR3 is given with its conserved first and last residue. Fields, in order: D gene, CDR3 length, J gene, V gene, clone size, CDR3 DNA, CDR3 protein. A D gene is named only where the DNA matches it firmly. The size entry is marked missing in some rows and otherwise reads once, few, many or a size class.

TRBD2 16 TRBJ2-5 TRBV5-1 - TGCGCCAGCAGCCCAAGGACTAGCAGTGGGGGGGAGACCCAGTACTTC CASSPRTSSGGETQYF
- 14 TRBJ1-1 TRBV28 once TGTGCCAGCACTCTACGGACTGTGCTCACTGAAGCTTTCTTT CASTLRTVLTEAFF
TRBD1 15 TRBJ2-7 TRBV27 - TGTGCCAGCAGTTTAGTGACAGGGAGAGGCTACGAGCAGTACTTC CASSLVTGRGYEQYF
- 13 TRBJ1-1 TRBV27 - TGTGCCAGAACGGGGGGCTCGGACACTGAAGCTTTCTTT CARTGGSDTEAFF
TRBD2 15 TRBJ2-1 TRBV11-3 - TGTGCCAGCAGCTTAGCACTAGCGGGATCCGGTGAGCAGTTCTTC CASSLALAGSGEQFF
- 13 TRBJ2-5 TRBV10-3 - TGTGCCATCAGTGACGGGGTCCCAGAGACCCAGTACTTC CAISDGVPETQYF
- 13 TRBJ1-4 TRBV7-9 - TGTGCCAGCAGCTTTGGCTCCCGAGAAAAACTGTTTTTT CASSFGSREKLFF
- 16 TRBJ2-7 TRBV19 - TGTGCCAGTAGGAGATATCAGCTGGGAGGTACCTACGAGCAGTACTTC CASRRYQLGGTYEQYF
TRBD2 15 TRBJ2-1 TRBV7-2 once TGTGCCAGCAGCTTAGCTAGCGGGAGGAGTATTGAGCAGTTCTTC CASSLASGRSIEQFF
TRBD1 15 TRBJ1-1 TRBV18 - TGTGCCAGCTCACTGGGACAGGGGGGACAAACTGAAGCTTTCTTT CASSLGQGGQTEAFF
TRBD2 15 TRBJ2-7 TRBV15 - TGTGCCACCAGCAGAGCAGCTAGCGGGATCTACGAGCAGTACTTC CATSRAASGIYEQYF
- 12 TRBJ2-7 TRBV2 few TGTGCCAGCAACGGGGTGGGCTACGAGCAGTACTTC CASNGVGYEQYF
TRBD1 18 TRBJ1-5 TRBV15 few TGTGCCACCAGCAAGGGGCCGGGACAGGGCTATAGCAATCAGCCCCAGCATTTT CATSKGPGQGYSNQPQHF
- 13 TRBJ2-3 TRBV5-1 once TGCGCCAGCAGCTTGGCCTCGCGGGATACGCAGTATTTT CASSLASRDTQYF
- 13 TRBJ1-1 TRBV19 few TGTGCCAGTAGTATAAAGGGGGACACTGAAGCTTTCTTT CASSIKGDTEAFF
- 13 TRBJ1-1 TRBV7-3 medium-sized TGTGCCAGCAGCTCCTCGACTGCCACTGAAGCTTTCTTT CASSSSTATEAFF
TRBD1 15 TRBJ1-2 TRBV7-8 - TGTGCCAGCAGCTTGGGGGGACAGGGGGCGGAAGGCTACACCTTC CASSLGGQGAEGYTF
TRBD1 13 TRBJ1-4 TRBV29-1 - TGCAGCGTTGTTGAGACAGGGCATGAAAAACTGTTTTTT CSVVETGHEKLFF
- 19 TRBJ1-1 TRBV18 few TGTGCCAGCTCACCACCGGCTTGGCAGGTCACGGGGGACGGCACTGAAGCTTTCTTT CASSPPAWQVTGDGTEAFF
TRBD1 15 TRBJ1-1 TRBV4-1 - TGCGCCAGCAGCCAACGACAGGGGGGGTGGACTGAAGCTTTCTTT CASSQRQGGWTEAFF
TRBD2 14 TRBJ2-7 TRBV28 - TGTGCCAGCACCCGGGGGGGGAGCTCCTACGAGCAGTACTTC CASTRGGSSYEQYF
TRBD1 14 TRBJ2-7 TRBV10-3 once TGTGCCATCAGAGAGGACAGGGGCCGCTACGAGCAGTACTTC CAIREDRGRYEQYF
- 15 TRBJ1-1 TRBV5-4 - TGTGCCAGCAGCTTTATGCTGGGAGAGAACACTGAAGCTTTCTTT CASSFMLGENTEAFF
TRBD1 17 TRBJ2-6 TRBV5-8 - TGTGCCAGCAGCTTCACAGGGGGAAGCTCTGGGGCCAACGTCCTGACTTTC CASSFTGGSSGANVLTF
- 15 TRBJ2-1 TRBV28 - TGTGCCAGCAGTTTTCAGGGGAAGGTTTACAATGAGCAGTTCTTC CASSFQGKVYNEQFF
- 14 TRBJ1-6 TRBV6-5 - TGTGCCAGCAGGGAGGATGGTGGTAATTCACCCCTCCATTTT CASREDGGNSPLHF
- 13 TRBJ2-7 TRBV18 - TGTGCCAGCTCACCGGGGGCCCAATACGAGCAGTACTTC CASSPGAQYEQYF
TRBD2 16 TRBJ2-1 TRBV19 - TGTGCCAGTAGTGCCCAGACTAGCGGGAGGGCGAATGAGCAGTTCTTC CASSAQTSGRANEQFF
TRBD1 13 TRBJ2-5 TRBV10-3 - TGTGCCATTGGGGACAGGGAAAAAGAGACCCAGTACTTC CAIGDREKETQYF
TRBD1 15 TRBJ1-2 TRBV5-1 - TGCGCCAGCAGCGCATCCGGGACAGGGCACTATGGCTACACCTTC CASSASGTGHYGYTF
TRBD2 15 TRBJ2-1 TRBV9 - TGTGCCAGCAGCCCCCGGTTAGCGGGATTCAATGAGCAGTTCTTC CASSPRLAGFNEQFF
- 14 TRBJ2-7 TRBV4-2 few TGTGCCAGCAGTAGGACACGGTACGACTACGAGCAGTACTTC CASSRTRYDYEQYF
- 16 TRBJ2-3 TRBV14 - TGTGCCAGCAGCCAACCGAGGGCGACCAGCACAGATACGCAGTATTTT CASSQPRATSTDTQYF
- 12 TRBJ2-7 TRBV7-9 - TGTGCCAGCAGCTTAACAGGCTACGAGCAGTACTTC CASSLTGYEQYF
- 12 TRBJ2-1 TRBV30 - TGTGCCTGGAGTCGCAGGATGGTTGAGCAGTTCTTC CAWSRRMVEQFF
- 13 TRBJ1-5 TRBV6-1 - TGTGCCAGCAGTGAGGGACACCACCTGCCCCAGCATTTT CASSEGHHLPQHF
TRBD2 16 TRBJ2-1 TRBV4-3 - TGCGCCAGCAGCCAACTAGCGGGTAACTCCTACAATGAGCAGTTCTTC CASSQLAGNSYNEQFF
- 16 TRBJ2-6 TRBV2 - TGTGCCAGCAGGTTTGAGGGGGTTTCTGGGGCCAACGTCCTGACTTTC CASRFEGVSGANVLTF
TRBD1 14 TRBJ2-7 TRBV7-2 - TGTGCCAGCAGGTTAAAACAAGGGGGCCTCGAGCAGTACTTC CASRLKQGGLEQYF
TRBD1 14 TRBJ2-7 TRBV19 - TGTGCCAGTAGTATTCAGACAGGGAATTACGAGCAGTACTTC CASSIQTGNYEQYF
TRBD1 15 TRBJ1-3 TRBV5-6 few TGTGCCAGCAGCTTTCGGGCAGGGGGTGGAAACACCATATATTTT CASSFRAGGGNTIYF
TRBD2 15 TRBJ2-7 TRBV7-2 - TGTGCCAGCAGCTTTACTAGCGGGGGGCGGTACGAGCAGTACTTC CASSFTSGGRYEQYF
TRBD2 20 TRBJ2-1 TRBV11-3 - TGTGCCAGCAGCTTAAGGTTTATAGAAAGCGGGACTAGCGGAGCCGATGAGCAGTTCTTC CASSLRFIESGTSGADEQFF
- 14 TRBJ2-5 TRBV9 - TGTGCCAGCAGCGTAGGTAATAGCCGGGAGACCCAGTACTTC CASSVGNSRETQYF
- 11 TRBJ2-5 TRBV5-4 - TGTGCCAGCAGCCTACAAGAGACCCAGTACTTC CASSLQETQYF
- 15 TRBJ1-1 TRBV12-5 - TGTGCTAGTGGTTTGTTCCTCGGCGACTACACTGAAGCTTTCTTT CASGLFLGDYTEAFF
TRBD2 15 TRBJ2-5 TRBV4-1 - TGCGCCAGCAGCCAAGTCAGCGGGGGCCAAGAGACCCAGTACTTC CASSQVSGGQETQYF
- 15 TRBJ1-3 TRBV27 once TGTGCCAGCAGCCAAGAGGGGGTCGAAGGAAACACCATATATTTT CASSQEGVEGNTIYF
TRBD2 15 TRBJ2-3 TRBV5-1 - TGCGCCAGCAGCTTGGTAGCGGGGGGGTTTGATACGCAGTATTTT CASSLVAGGFDTQYF
- 15 TRBJ2-2 TRBV5-4 - TGTGCCAGCAGCATTAACAGGGCGAACACCGGGGAGCTGTTTTTT CASSINRANTGELFF
TRBD1 14 TRBJ2-3 TRBV29-1 - TGCAGCGTGAACAGGGGATCTAGCACAGATACGCAGTATTTT CSVNRGSSTDTQYF
TRBD1 12 TRBJ2-7 TRBV29-1 - TGCAGCTTTTCACAGGGGATAAACGAGCAGTACTTC CSFSQGINEQYF